This T cell receptor beta chain was sequenced in a study of cytomegalovirus exposure and HLA in healthy donors (dated by TCRdb to about 2017). With regard to the full study: An earlier analysis of approximately 590 of the donors reported 250 to 350 Gb of sequence data and 100 million to 130 million unique TCR beta sequences from roughly 200 million T cells. Donor age, sex, ethnicity and CMV serostatus were compiled together with the repertoire data. A few DR-DQ haplotypes were treated as single units for association and clustering because of strong linkage in the cohort. The study profiled the T cell repertoires of approximately 700 subjects by immunosequencing and related them to cytomegalovirus serostatus. A later genetic analysis used genome-wide SNP genotypes for about three fifths of the 666 donors, treating that subset as a discovery cohort. Among the roughly 410 genotyped donors, around 81% belonged to the genetic ancestry cluster associated with self-reported Caucasian donors. Rather than using new phenotypic data, the later analysis identified candidate immune exposures from TCR beta sequences and from how often those sequences occurred across donors. High-throughput TCR immunosequencing, statistical association of individual TCRs with disease status, and machine learning were combined to predict cytomegalovirus infection status. Roughly 300 gigabases of sequencing data and approximately 85 million unique TCR sequences were included in an early release covering several hundred HLA-typed donors. Besides the first cohort of roughly 640 subjects, a separate validation cohort made up of 120 different subjects was used. Across approximately 420 genotyped donors of the cohort, an average of about 240,000 unique TCR beta nucleotide sequences per donor were sequenced, and 15% to 20% of those sequences were non-productive. The aim of the study was to test whether cataloging public T cell receptors could identify signatures of past pathogen exposure. A later analysis re-examined previously published TCR beta repertoires from 610 or so donors and added high-resolution HLA genotyping to investigate patterns of TCR occurrence. Both class I and class II loci were covered by HLA typing, at four-digit resolution. To decide whether each TCR beta V gene segment behaved as functional or pseudogenic, an earlier analysis of some 570 of the donors relied on high-throughput TCR beta sequencing. Every repertoire in the discovery cohort had been generated on one and the same sequencing platform. Typing coverage differed by locus: A, B, C, DRB1 and DQB1 were typed in about 620-630 donors, DQA1 in around 500, DPA1 in some 570, and DPB1 in 472. Results and caveats for the whole study, not just this receptor: A total of 150 to 200 TCR beta chains were listed by the study as associated with cytomegalovirus. In a later analysis, HLA-associated TCR beta chains showed more clonal expansion and lower generation probabilities than non-associated chains that were equally common. In a later genetic analysis, a missense DCLRE1C variant was associated with V-gene and J-gene trimming of TCR beta chains, and the association was replicated in an independent cohort. Specific HLA alleles were associated with roughly 16,000 TCR beta sequences at a false discovery rate of 0.05 in a later analysis. A later analysis reported that several top co-occurrence clusters appeared linked to parvovirus B19, influenza, CMV and Epstein-Barr virus. According to the authors, the approach could potentially be generalized to other disease states and immunological phenotypes. When HLA alleles, especially DR and DQ, strongly co-occurred, attributing TCR associations to individual alleles was difficult. A later analysis found that most CMV-associated TCR beta chains appeared HLA-restricted, with HLA associations seemingly driven largely by CMV exposure. CMV serostatus was the only immune exposure information available for the cohort. Across donors, most TCR sequences were observed very rarely, whereas some public TCRs were present in many individuals. The classifier was reported to diagnose cytomegalovirus status with high specificity and sensitivity in both the original cohort and the validation cohort. A further reported finding was that TCR beta sequences accurately predicted the HLA-A and HLA-B alleles for most subjects in the first cohort. Because HLA typing was missing for some donors at each locus, association tests included only the typed subset. Correlated functional status among segregating V segments might be attributable to linkage disequilibrium, but an unknown experimental factor could not be ruled out. A cluster of highly shared sequence variants was judged likely to represent a technical artifact of the sequencing pipeline. Roughly uniform sequencing depth across donors was assumed in presence/absence analyses, although this assumption may not hold. A later analysis found that TCR association rates varied across HLA loci, with DRB1 alleles showing the most associated TCRs and HLA-C alleles the fewest. The earlier analysis of 450 to 700 of the donors excluded roughly 17 rarely observed V segments, including chromosome 9 orphons, because counts were too low. The cohort was sequenced for TCR beta chains only, and without alpha or paired-chain data the features that could be detected were limited. A later genetic analysis reported fewer N-insertions in productive TCRs among donors in an Asian-associated ancestry cluster than the roughly 700-donor mean. A few of the identified cytomegalovirus-associated TCR beta chains were confirmed in vitro to be specific for cytomegalovirus antigens. Broadly in line with IMGT annotations, most TCR beta V segments showed up in productive rearrangements about 87% or about 30% of the time in an earlier analysis of 587 of the donors. Some IMGT-functional V segments, including TRBV6-2 and TRBV6-3, could not be distinguished by the 87-base-pair reads and were therefore excluded.

The CDR3, from cysteine to phenylalanine, totals 13 residues. Here the CDR3 DNA is all that survives: 39 bases in frame from base 1. The trim is 8 bases for V and 0 bases for J, with a gap of 12 bases between the germline ends. CDR1 and CDR2 are drawn from the germline V gene: SQVTM, ANQGSEA. In total, approximately 690 healthy bone marrow donors made up the cohort. At the time of sampling, all cohort members were nominally healthy, though unrecorded immune exposures were likely present. The donor was CMV seropositive and was included in the group of approximately 300 seropositive cohort members. Each donor provided a peripheral blood sample, and peripheral blood mononuclear cells were used for TCR beta sequencing. Genomic DNA was extracted from the blood cell samples with the Qiagen DNeasy Blood Extraction Kit. Libraries were built with the immunoSEQ multiplex PCR assay. A mixture of 60 forward primers for TCR Vbeta segments and 13 reverse primers for TCR Jbeta segments was used in the multiplex PCR. Amplification of the CDR3 region of rearranged TCR beta genes was performed with a multiplex PCR assay on genomic DNA. On the Illumina HiSeq System, the amplified TCR beta libraries were sequenced as 87-base-pair reads. In the authors' own workflow: In a later analysis, some 80 million unique TCR beta chains were counted across the 500 to 850 repertoires, and approximately 11 million of these chains were shared by at least two donors. To remove PCR and sequencing errors, raw reads were error-corrected and collapsed into unique sequences using a nearest-neighbor algorithm that merged closely related sequences. CDR3 sequences were aligned to IMGT reference sequences to assign V, D and J gene segments. For a sequence to be retained, a match of at least six nucleotides to both a V gene segment and a J gene segment was required. Rearrangements were classified as productive when the CDR3 lacked stop codons and remained in frame with V and J, and all other rearrangements were classified as non-productive. CDR3 was defined by IMGT convention, running from the second conserved V-encoded cysteine to the conserved J-encoded phenylalanine. The earlier analysis of 587 of the donors excluded any sequence lacking an unambiguous match to a single V gene segment. In an earlier analysis of several hundred of the donors, a V segment was called functional when productive rearrangements were above 56.7%, and segregating when the standard deviation between donors exceeded 5%. A statistical classification framework was built for diagnosing cytomegalovirus status from the catalog of TCR beta chain sequences. In a later analysis, V and J genes were assigned by comparing TCR nucleotide sequences against IMGT/GENE-DB human TR gene sequences. The TCRdist pipeline was used in a later analysis to assign CDR3 sequences and most-parsimonious VDJ recombination scenarios. In a later analysis, each TCR beta chain was defined by its CDR3 amino acid sequence together with its V-gene family, and reads without a unique V-gene family were excluded. As a way to deal with suspected cross-contamination and a sequencing artifact, a later analysis dropped nearly 600 nucleotide sequences that were highly shared and had low generation probability. A later analysis calculated a clonal expansion index for each public chain from normalized within-repertoire ranks of inferred template counts. A later analysis computed generation probabilities with a VDJ recombination model fitted to out-of-frame rearrangements, and checked the results against IGoR. A later analysis scored TCR-TCR, TCR-HLA and TCR-CMV co-occurrence with hypergeometric tests, applying a repertoire-size bias correction to TCR pairs. A later analysis estimated false discovery rates by permuting HLA or CMV assignments 20 times. In a later analysis, co-occurring TCRs were grouped with DBSCAN, and TCRdist sequence similarity was added when clustering was performed within HLA-allele-positive subsets. For co-occurrence clustering, repertoires with fewer than 30,000 or more than 120,000 public chains were excluded, along with about five repertoires with anomalous nucleotide sharing. TCRdb took this table from immuneACCESS and kept in-frame rearrangements with V and J called. Such tables lack part of the clones; where checked against another copy, unresolved V genes explain under half of the gap, and the rest is unexplained. That table gives V, J and clone size, and the DNA gave D and trimming. The sample contains about 130,000 clones, approximately 74% of them found a single time. Of the sample, 4% falls within the top ten clones.

On this clone: The clone's antigen remains unknown. Qualities for individual bases were not recorded, and no much larger clone is one base off.

The sequencing input was PBMCs. The sequence joins TRBV29-1 to TRBJ2-3; TRBD2 could be the D gene, as 5 bases match. This receptor was obtained from a man in his forties or fifties in good health and CMV-seropositive. CDR3 protein: CSQTRGSTDTQYF. The nucleotide sequence is TGCAGCCAGACCCGGGGAAGCACAGATACGCAGTATTTT.